Sequencing of this T cell receptor (beta chain) was carried out in a study of blood T cell repertoires in COVID-19. Study-level information: Sites in the United States, Italy and Spain provided acute and convalescent COVID-19 samples. The analysed material was cDNA or gDNA that came from T cells, B-cell-depleted T cells, or PBMCs.

In the authors' methods: By means of reference gene primer amplification, nucleated cell counts were estimated. Profiling relied on immunoSEQ multiplex PCR, and the TCRdb table lists in-frame clones only, not all of them. From that table come the V and J calls and clone size; the DNA was used to work out D and trimming. Of about 270,000 clones in the sample, approximately 81% are singletons; the top ten hold roughly 3%. The V end lost 0 bases, the J end lost 9 bases, and 6 bases lay between the germline ends. Germline loops: CDR1 MNHEY, CDR2 SVGEGT. The CDR3 is 11 residues long. V gene TRBV6-2 or TRBV6-3 combines with J gene TRBJ2-7; a possible D gene is TRBD2 (5 bases). The specimen was peripheral blood. This sequence was found in a woman younger than 35 with acute or convalescent COVID-19. The CDR3: CASSYSAGQYF. CDR3 bases: TGTGCCAGCAGTTACTCGGCGGGGCAGTACTTC.